This T cell receptor beta chain emerged from a study of response to subunit inactivated influenza vaccine. Study-level results: After each seasonal influenza vaccination, few new T cells are recruited, the authors suggested.

A single record per CDR3 protein comes from TCRdb applying MiXCR to the RT-PCR reads. The sample has about 620,000 distinct CDR3 sequences, about 12% seen once. Concerning this clonotype itself: What it binds is not known.

This TCR came from a man in his fifties who received an inactivated influenza vaccine. Specimen: PBMCs from blood, collected on the day of vaccination.

The CDR3 sequence is CASSSHGAGELFF. As DNA, the CDR3 is TGTGCCAGCAGTTCCCACGGAGCCGGGGAGCTGTTTTTT. The V gene is TRBV12-3 or TRBV12-4, the J gene TRBJ2-2, with unresolved D. V lost 4 bases and J 6 bases, leaving 9 bases between the germline ends. CDR3 size: 13 residues.